This T cell receptor (beta chain) was sequenced in a study of cytomegalovirus exposure and HLA in healthy donors. V gave up 5 bases and J gave up 1 base; unmatched junction bases: 5. This CDR3 is 15 amino acids long. Germline loops: CDR1 MNHEY, CDR2 SMNVEV (reference sequence). The PCR ran on 60 Vbeta and 13 Jbeta primers. The method was immunoSEQ multiplex PCR; TCRdb's version includes in-frame clones alone and lacks a portion of them. Here the sample spans around 100,000 clones, about 9.4% being singletons. This clone showed up just a few times. Its antigen is undetermined. Study-level points and caveats: Cytomegalovirus association was assigned to about 150 TCR beta chains. Among immune exposure information, only CMV serostatus was available.

Each donor's status was that of a healthy bone marrow donor. Sequencing used PBMCs. This TCR came from a man between 40 and 49 years old in good health and CMV-seropositive. The rearrangement joins TRBV27 to TRBJ1-3; 7 nucleotides align to TRBD1. CDR3 in amino acids: CASSKTGMSGNTIYF. The CDR3 nucleotides are TGTGCCAGCAGTAAGACAGGGATGTCTGGAAACACCATATATTTT.